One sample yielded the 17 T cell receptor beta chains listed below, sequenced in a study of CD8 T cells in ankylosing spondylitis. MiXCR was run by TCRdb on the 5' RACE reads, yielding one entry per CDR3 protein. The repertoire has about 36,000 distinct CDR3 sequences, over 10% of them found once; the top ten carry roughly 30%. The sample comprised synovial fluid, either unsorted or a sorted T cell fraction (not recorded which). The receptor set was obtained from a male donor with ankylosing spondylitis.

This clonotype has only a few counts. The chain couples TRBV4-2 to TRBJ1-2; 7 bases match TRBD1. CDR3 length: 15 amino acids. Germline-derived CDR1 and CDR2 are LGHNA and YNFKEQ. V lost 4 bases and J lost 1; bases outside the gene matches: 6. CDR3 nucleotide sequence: TGTGCCAGCAGCCCTCGCAGGGGGAGTAACTATGGCTACACCTTC. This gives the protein CASSPRRGSNYGYTF.

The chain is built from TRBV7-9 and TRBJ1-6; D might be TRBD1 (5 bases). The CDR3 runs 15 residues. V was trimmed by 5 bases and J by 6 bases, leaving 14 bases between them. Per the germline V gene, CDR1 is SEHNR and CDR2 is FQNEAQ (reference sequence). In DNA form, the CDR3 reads TGTGCCAGCAGCGTGGTGCAGGGCGGTAATTCACCCCTCCACTTT. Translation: CASSVVQGGNSPLHF.

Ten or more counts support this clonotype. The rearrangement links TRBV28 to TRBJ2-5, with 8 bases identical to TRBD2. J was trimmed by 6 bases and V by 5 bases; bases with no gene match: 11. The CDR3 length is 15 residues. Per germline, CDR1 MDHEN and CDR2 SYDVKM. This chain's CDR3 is CASSRTGTRKKTQYF. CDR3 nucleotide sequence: TGTGCCAGCAGTCGAACCGGGACTAGAAAAAAGACCCAGTACTTC. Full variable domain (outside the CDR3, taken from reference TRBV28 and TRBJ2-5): DVKVTQSSRYLVKRTGEKVFLECVQDMDHENMFWYRQDPGLGLRLIYFSYDVKMKEKGDIPEGYSVSREKKERFSLILESASTNQTSMYLCASSRTGTRKKTQYFGPGTRLLVL.

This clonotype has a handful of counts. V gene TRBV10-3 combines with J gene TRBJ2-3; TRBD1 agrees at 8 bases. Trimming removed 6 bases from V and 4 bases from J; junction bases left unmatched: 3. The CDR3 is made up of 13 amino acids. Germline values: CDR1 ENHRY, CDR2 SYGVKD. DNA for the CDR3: TGTGCCATCAGGACAGGGGATGCAGATACGCAGTATTTT. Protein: CAIRTGDADTQYF.

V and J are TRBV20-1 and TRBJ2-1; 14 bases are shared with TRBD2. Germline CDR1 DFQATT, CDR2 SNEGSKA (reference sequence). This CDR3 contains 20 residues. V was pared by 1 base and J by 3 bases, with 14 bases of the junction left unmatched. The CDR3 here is CSARVGGTSGSSRVYNEQFF. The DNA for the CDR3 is TGCAGTGCTAGAGTCGGGGGGACTAGCGGGAGCAGTAGAGTCTACAATGAGCAGTTCTTC.

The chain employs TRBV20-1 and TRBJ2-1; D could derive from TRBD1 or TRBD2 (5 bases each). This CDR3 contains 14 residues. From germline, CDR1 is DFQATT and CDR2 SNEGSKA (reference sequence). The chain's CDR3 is CIASQGADYNEQFF. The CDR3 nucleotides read TGCATCGCGAGCCAGGGAGCGGACTACAATGAGCAGTTCTTC.

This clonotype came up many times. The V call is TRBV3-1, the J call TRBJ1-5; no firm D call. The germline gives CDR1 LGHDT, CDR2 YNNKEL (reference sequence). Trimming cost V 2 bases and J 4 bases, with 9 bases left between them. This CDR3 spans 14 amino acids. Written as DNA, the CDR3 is TGTGCCAGCAGCCAAAGTTCCCTAAATCAGCCCCAGCATTTT. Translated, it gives CASSQSSLNQPQHF.

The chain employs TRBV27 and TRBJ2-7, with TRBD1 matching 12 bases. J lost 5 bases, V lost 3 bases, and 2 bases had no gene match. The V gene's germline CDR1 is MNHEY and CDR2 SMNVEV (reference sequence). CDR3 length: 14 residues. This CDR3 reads CASSLGTGGDEQYF. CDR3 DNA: TGTGCCAGCAGTTTGGGGACAGGGGGCGACGAGCAGTACTTC.

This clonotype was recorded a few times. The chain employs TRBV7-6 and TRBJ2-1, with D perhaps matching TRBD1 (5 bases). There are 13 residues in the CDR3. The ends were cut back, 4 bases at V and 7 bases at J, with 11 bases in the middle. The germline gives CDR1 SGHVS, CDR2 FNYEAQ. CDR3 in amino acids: CASSSLTVNEQFF. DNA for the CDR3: TGTGCCAGCAGCTCATTGACAGTTAATGAGCAGTTCTTC. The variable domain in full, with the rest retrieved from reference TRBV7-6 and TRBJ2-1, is GAGVSQSPRYKVTKRGQDVALRCDPISGHVSLYWYRQALGQGPEFLTYFNYEAQQDKSGLPNDRFSAERPEGSISTLTIQRTEQRDSAMYRCASSSLTVNEQFFGPGTRLTVL.

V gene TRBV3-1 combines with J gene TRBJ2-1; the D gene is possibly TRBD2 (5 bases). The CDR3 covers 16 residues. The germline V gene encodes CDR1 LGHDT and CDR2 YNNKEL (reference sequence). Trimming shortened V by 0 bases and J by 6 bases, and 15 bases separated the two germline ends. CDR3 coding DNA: TGTGCCAGCAGCCAAGATCGGGGTATGGGAGTCAATGAGCAGTTCTTC. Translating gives CASSQDRGMGVNEQFF.

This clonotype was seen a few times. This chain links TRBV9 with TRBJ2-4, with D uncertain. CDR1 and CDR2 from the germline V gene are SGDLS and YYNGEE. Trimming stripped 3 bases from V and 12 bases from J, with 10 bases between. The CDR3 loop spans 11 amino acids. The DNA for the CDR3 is TGTGCCAGCAGCGACCTAAATACTCAGTACTTC. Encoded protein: CASSDLNTQYF.

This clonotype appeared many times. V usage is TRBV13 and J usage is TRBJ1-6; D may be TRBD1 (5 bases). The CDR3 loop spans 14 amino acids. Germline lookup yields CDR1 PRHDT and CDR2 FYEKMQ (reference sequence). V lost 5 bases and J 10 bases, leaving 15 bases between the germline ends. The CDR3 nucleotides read TGTGCCAGCAGCCTCGGGACGAGGATCTCACCCCTCCACTTT. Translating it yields CASSLGTRISPLHF.

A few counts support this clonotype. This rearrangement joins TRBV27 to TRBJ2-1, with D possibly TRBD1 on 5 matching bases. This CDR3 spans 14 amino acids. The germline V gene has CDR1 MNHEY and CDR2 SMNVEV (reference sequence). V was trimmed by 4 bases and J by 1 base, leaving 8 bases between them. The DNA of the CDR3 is TGTGCCAGCAGTTATACAGGATCCTACAATGAGCAGTTCTTC. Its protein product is CASSYTGSYNEQFF.

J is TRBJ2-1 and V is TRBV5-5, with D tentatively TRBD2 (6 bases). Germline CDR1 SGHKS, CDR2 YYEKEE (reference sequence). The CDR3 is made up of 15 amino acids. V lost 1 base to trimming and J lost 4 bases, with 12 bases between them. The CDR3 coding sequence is TGTGCCAGCAGCTTGACCGGGACTGCTTACAATGAGCAGTTCTTC. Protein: CASSLTGTAYNEQFF. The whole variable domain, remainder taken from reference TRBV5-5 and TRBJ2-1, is DAGVTQSPTHLIKTRGQQVTLRCSPISGHKSVSWYQQVLGQGPQFIFQYYEKEERGRGNFPDRFSARQFPNYSSELNVNALLLGDSALYLCASSLTGTAYNEQFFGPGTRLTVL.

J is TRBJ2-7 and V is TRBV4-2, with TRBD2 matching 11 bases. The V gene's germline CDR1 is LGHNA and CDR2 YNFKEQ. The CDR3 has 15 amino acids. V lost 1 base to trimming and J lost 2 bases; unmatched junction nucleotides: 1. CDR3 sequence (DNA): TGTGCCAGCAGCCAAGTTAGCGGGAGGGCCTACGAGCAGTACTTC. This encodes CASSQVSGRAYEQYF.

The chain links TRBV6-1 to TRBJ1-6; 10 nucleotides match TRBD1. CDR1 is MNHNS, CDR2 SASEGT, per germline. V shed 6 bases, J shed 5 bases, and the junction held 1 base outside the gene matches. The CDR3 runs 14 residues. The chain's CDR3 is CASSGTGDNSPLHF. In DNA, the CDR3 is TGTGCCAGCAGCGGGACAGGGGATAATTCACCCCTCCACTTT.

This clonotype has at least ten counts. CDR3 DNA: TGTGCCAGCAGCCCTAGACTAGCGGGTCGGGGGAATGAGCAGTTCTTC. It yields the protein CASSPRLAGRGNEQFF. This chain connects TRBV7-9 to TRBJ2-1, with 10 nucleotides matching TRBD2. CDR1 SEHNR and CDR2 FQNEAQ come from the germline V gene (reference sequence). V was clipped by 5 bases and J by 7 bases; unmatched bases: 11. The CDR3 sequence is 16 residues long.